A selection of T cell receptor beta chains follows, all from one sample in a study of T cell changes during pregnancy in multiple sclerosis. Profiled with immunoSEQ multiplex PCR; TCRdb holds only in-frame clones, not every one. The table shows roughly 38,000 clones, with roughly nine tenths occurring only once. The sequencing used CD4+ T cells from peripheral blood mononuclear cells, collected in the second trimester of pregnancy. The receptors shown here come from a female donor in good health, enrolled as a control in a pregnancy study. The CDR3 runs from the conserved cysteine through the conserved F or W. A D gene is named only where the DNA matches it firmly. Clone size is not always given. Where it is, it says once, few, many or a class for expanded clones.

d_gene	v_gene	j_gene	abundance	CDR3aa	CDR3nt
-	TRBV5-6	TRBJ1-1	few	CASSEGSTVNTEAFF	TGTGCCAGCAGCGAAGGATCCACAGTGAACACTGAAGCTTTCTTT
TRBD1	TRBV4-1	TRBJ2-7	-	CASSQGQGGTYEQYF	TGCGCCAGCAGCCAGGGACAGGGCGGTACCTACGAGCAGTACTTC
TRBD1	TRBV2	TRBJ1-6	-	CASRLKQGNSPLHF	TGTGCCAGCCGACTAAAACAGGGGAATTCACCCCTCCACTTT
-	TRBV21-1	TRBJ1-1	-	CASSKEEVPGSAFF	TGTGCCAGCAGCAAAGAGGAGGTTCCGGGGAGCGCTTTCTTT
TRBD2	TRBV9	TRBJ2-3	-	CASSVGGSGLADTQYF	TGTGCCAGCAGCGTAGGAGGTAGCGGGCTAGCGGATACGCAGTATTTT
-	TRBV6-5	TRBJ2-1	-	CASSRDNEQFF	TGTGCCAGCAGCCGGGACAATGAGCAGTTCTTC
-	TRBV28	TRBJ2-1	once	CASSKPLGGHEQFF	TGTGCCAGCTCCAAACCCCTCGGGGGTCATGAGCAGTTCTTC
-	TRBV27	TRBJ1-1	-	CASKSGPGTEAFF	TGTGCCAGCAAGTCTGGTCCGGGGACTGAAGCTTTCTTT
TRBD1	TRBV5-5	TRBJ1-6	once	CASRLGQGNNSPLHF	TGTGCCAGCAGATTAGGACAGGGGAATAATTCACCCCTCCACTTT
-	TRBV15	TRBJ2-3	once	CATSRGGSEWNTQYF	TGTGCCACCAGCAGAGGAGGATCCGAGTGGAATACGCAGTATTTT
TRBD2	TRBV28	TRBJ2-1	-	CASSKTSGRTYNEQFF	TGTGCCAGCAGTAAGACTAGCGGGAGGACCTACAATGAGCAGTTCTTC
TRBD1	TRBV18	TRBJ1-5	-	CASSLGTGGNQPQHF	TGTGCCAGCTCACTCGGGACAGGGGGAAATCAGCCCCAGCATTTT
-	TRBV5-1	TRBJ2-5	-	CASSSAAEKTQYF	TGCGCCAGCAGTTCGGCCGCGGAGAAGACCCAGTACTTC
-	TRBV6-5	TRBJ2-7	-	CASRIGAVYEQYF	TGTGCCAGTCGGATAGGGGCCGTATACGAGCAGTACTTC
TRBD1	TRBV6-6	TRBJ1-2	-	CASSWTGGQYGYTF	TGTGCCAGCAGCTGGACAGGGGGCCAGTATGGCTACACCTTC
-	TRBV7-2	TRBJ2-1	-	CASSLEGRGIMDEQFF	TGTGCCAGCAGCTTAGAGGGTCGGGGGATTATGGATGAGCAGTTCTTC